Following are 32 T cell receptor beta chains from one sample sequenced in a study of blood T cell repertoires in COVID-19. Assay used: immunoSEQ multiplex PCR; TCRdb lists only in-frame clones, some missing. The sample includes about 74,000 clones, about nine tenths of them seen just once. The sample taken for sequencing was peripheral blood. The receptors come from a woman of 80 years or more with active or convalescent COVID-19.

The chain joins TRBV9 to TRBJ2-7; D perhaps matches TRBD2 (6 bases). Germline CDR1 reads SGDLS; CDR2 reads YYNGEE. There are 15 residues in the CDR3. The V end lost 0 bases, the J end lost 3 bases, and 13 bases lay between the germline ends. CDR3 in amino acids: CASSVGAGSNYEQYF. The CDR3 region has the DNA TGTGCCAGCAGCGTAGGGGCGGGGTCGAACTACGAGCAGTACTTC. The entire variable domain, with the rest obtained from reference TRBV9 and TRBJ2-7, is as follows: DSGVTQTPKHLITATGQRVTLRCSPRSGDLSVYWYQQSLDQGLQFLIQYYNGEERAKGNILERFSAQQFPDLHSELNLSSLELGDSALYFCASSVGAGSNYEQYFGPGTRLTVT.

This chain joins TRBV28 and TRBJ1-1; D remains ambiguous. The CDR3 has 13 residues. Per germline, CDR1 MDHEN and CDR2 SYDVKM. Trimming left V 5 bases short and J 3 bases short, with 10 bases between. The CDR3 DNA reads TGTGCCAGCAGTATACTAAGGTACACTGAAGCTTTCTTT. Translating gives CASSILRYTEAFF.

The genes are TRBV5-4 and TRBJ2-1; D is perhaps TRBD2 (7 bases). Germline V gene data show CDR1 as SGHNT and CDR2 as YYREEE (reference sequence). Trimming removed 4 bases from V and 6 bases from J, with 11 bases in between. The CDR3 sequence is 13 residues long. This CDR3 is CASSGGASNEQFF. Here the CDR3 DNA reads TGTGCCAGCAGCGGGGGGGCCTCCAATGAGCAGTTCTTC.

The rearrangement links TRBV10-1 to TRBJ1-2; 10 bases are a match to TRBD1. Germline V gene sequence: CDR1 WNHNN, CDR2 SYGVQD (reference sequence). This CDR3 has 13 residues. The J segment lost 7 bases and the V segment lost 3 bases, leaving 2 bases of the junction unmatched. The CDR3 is CASSERQGAGYTF. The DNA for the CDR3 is TGCGCCAGCAGTGAACGACAGGGGGCTGGCTACACCTTC.

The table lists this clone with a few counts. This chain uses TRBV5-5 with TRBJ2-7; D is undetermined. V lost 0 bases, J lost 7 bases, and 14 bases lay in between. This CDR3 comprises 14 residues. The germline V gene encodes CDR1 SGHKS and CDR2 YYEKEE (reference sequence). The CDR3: CASSLVLHTKEQYF. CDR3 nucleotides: TGTGCCAGCAGCTTGGTTCTCCATACTAAAGAGCAGTACTTC.

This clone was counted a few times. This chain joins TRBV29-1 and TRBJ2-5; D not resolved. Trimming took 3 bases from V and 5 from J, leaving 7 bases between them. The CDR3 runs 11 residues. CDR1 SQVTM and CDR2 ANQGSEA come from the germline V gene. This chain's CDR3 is CSVDSEETQYF. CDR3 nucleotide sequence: TGCAGCGTTGATTCGGAGGAGACCCAGTACTTC.

CDR3 amino acids: CASSYSEGRTDTQYF. CDR3 nucleotides: TGTGCCAGCAGTTACTCGGAGGGACGCACAGATACGCAGTATTTT. The chain has TRBV6-5 and TRBJ2-3; D is possibly TRBD2 (6 bases). CDR1 and CDR2 from the germline V gene are MNHEY and SVGAGI. CDR3 size: 15 residues. Trimming stripped 0 bases from V and 1 base from J, with 8 bases between.

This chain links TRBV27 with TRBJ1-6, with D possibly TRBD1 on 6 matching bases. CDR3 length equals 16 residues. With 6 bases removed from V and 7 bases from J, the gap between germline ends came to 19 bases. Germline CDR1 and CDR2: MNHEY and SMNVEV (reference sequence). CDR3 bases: TGTGCCAGCAGGCTCCGACAGGCGTTACCAAATTCACCCCTCCACTTT. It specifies CASRLRQALPNSPLHF.

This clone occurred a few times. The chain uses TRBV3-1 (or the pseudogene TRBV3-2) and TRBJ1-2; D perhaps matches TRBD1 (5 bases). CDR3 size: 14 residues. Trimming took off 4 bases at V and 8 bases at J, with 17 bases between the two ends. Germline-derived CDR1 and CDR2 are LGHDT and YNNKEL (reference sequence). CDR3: CASSLGEGMYGYTF. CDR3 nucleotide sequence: TGTGCCAGCAGCCTAGGGGAGGGGATGTACGGCTACACCTTC.

CDR3 sequence (DNA): TGTGCCAGCAGCCCCCAGGGTGGTCGGGGGAAAACAGATACGCAGTATTTT. It translates to CASSPQGGRGKTDTQYF. The chain recombines TRBV3-1 (or the pseudogene TRBV3-2) with TRBJ2-3, with a weak D call TRBD2 (6 bases). Germline V lookup: CDR1 LGHDT, CDR2 YNNKEL (reference sequence). The V end lost 4 bases, the J end lost 3 bases, and 20 bases lay between the germline ends. The CDR3 runs to 17 residues.

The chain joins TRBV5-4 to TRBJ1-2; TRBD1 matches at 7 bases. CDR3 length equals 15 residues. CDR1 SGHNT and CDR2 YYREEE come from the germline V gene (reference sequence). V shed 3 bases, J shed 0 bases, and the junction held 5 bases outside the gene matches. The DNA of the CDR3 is TGTGCCAGCAGCTCTCGACAGGGACCTAACTATGGCTACACCTTC. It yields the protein CASSSRQGPNYGYTF. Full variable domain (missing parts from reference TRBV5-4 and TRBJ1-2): ETGVTQSPTHLIKTRGQQVTLRCSSQSGHNTVSWYQQALGQGPQFIFQYYREEENGRGNFPPRFSGLQFPNYSSELNVNALELDDSALYLCASSSRQGPNYGYTFGSGTRLTVV.

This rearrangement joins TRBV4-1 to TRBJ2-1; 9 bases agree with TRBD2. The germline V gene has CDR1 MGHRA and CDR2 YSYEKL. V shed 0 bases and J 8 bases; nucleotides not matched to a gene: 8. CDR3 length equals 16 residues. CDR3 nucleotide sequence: TGCGCCAGCAGCCAAGAAGTAGCGGGGGCCCAGGATGAGCAGTTCTTC. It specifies CASSQEVAGAQDEQFF.

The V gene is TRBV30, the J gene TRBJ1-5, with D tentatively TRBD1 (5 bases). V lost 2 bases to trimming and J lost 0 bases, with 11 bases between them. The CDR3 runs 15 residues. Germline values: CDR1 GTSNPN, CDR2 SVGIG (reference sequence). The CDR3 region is CAWSIGHNSNQPQHF. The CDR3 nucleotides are TGTGCCTGGAGTATCGGACACAATAGCAATCAGCCCCAGCATTTT.

CDR3 DNA: TGTGCCACCTCCTTTCAGGGGGGGAACACTGAAGCTTTCTTT. Its protein product is CATSFQGGNTEAFF. J is TRBJ1-1 and V is TRBV2, with 7 bases that match TRBD1. Germline lookup yields CDR1 SNHLY and CDR2 FYNNEI. This CDR3 has 14 residues. With V trimmed by 10 bases and J by 1 base, 9 bases remained unmatched. Looking up the rest from reference TRBV2 and TRBJ1-1 gives the full variable domain: EPEVTQTPSHQVTQMGQEVILRCVPISNHLYFYWYRQILGQKVEFLVSFYNNEISEKSEIFDDQFSVERPDGSNFTLKIRSTKLEDSAMYFCATSFQGGNTEAFFGQGTRLTVV.

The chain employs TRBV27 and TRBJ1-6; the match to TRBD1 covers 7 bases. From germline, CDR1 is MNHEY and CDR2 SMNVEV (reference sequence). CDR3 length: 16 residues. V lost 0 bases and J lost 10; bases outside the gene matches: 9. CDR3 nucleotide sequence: TGTGCCAGCAGTTTATCGATGACAGGGTCGGGATCACCCCTCCACTTT. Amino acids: CASSLSMTGSGSPLHF.

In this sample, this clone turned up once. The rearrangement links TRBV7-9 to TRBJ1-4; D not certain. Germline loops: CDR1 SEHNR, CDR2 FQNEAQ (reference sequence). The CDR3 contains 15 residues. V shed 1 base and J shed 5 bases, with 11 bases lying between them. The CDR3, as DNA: TGTGCCAGCAGCTTAGATGGGCCAGGAAATGAAAAACTGTTTTTT. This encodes CASSLDGPGNEKLFF.

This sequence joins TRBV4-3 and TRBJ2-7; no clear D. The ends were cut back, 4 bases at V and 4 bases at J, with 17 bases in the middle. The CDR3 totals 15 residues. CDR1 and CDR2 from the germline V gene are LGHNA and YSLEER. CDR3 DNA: TGCGCCAGCAGCCGTGCTAACTTTCCTGCGTACGAGCAGTACTTC. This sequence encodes CASSRANFPAYEQYF.

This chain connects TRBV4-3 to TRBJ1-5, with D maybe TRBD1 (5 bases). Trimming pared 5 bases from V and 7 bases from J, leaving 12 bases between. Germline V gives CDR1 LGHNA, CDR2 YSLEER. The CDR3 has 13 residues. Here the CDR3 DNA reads TGCGCCAGCAGCTACGGGGGGGACCAGCCCCAGCATTTT. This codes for CASSYGGDQPQHF.

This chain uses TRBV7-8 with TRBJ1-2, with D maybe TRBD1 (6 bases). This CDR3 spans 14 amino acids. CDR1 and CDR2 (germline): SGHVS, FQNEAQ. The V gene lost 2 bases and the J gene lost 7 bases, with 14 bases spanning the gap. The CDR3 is CASSLTAGVGGYTF. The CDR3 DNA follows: TGTGCCAGCAGCTTAACGGCAGGGGTGGGTGGCTACACCTTC.

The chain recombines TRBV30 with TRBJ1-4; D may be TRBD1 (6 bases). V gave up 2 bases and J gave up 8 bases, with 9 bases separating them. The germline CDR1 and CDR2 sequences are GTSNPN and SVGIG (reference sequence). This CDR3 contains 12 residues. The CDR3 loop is CAWSRTEEKLFF. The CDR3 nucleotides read TGTGCCTGGAGTCGGACAGAAGAAAAACTGTTTTTT.

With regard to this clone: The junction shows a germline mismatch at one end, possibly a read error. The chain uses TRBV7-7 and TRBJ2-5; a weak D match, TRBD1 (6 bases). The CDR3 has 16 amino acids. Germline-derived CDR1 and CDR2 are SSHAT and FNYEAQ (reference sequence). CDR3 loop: CASSLIGQGLGETQYF. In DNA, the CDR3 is TGTGCTAGCAGCTTGATCGGGCAGGGGTTGGGAGAGACCCAGTACTTC.

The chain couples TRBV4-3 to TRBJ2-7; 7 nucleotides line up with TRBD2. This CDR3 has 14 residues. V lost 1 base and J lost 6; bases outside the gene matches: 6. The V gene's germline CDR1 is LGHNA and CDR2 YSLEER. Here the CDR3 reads CASSQGEGAGEQYF. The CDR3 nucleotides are TGCGCCAGCAGCCAAGGGGAGGGTGCAGGCGAGCAGTACTTC.

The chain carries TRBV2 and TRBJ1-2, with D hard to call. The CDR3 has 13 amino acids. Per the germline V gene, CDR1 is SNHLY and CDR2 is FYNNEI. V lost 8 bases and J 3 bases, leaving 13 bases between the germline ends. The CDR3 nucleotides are TGTGCCAGCGGTGCCGGGGTCTACTATGGCTACACCTTC. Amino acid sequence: CASGAGVYYGYTF.

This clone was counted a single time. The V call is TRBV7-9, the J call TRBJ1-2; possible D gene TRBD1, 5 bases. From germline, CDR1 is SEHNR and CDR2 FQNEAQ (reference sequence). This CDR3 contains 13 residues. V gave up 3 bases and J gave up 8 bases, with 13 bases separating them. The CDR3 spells CASSLSRVGGYTF. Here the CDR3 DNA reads TGTGCCAGCAGCTTGAGCAGGGTTGGCGGCTACACCTTC.

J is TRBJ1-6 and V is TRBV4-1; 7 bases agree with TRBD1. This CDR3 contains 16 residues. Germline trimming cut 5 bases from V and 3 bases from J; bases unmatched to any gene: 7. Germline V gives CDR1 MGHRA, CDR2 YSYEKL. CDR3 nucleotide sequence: TGCGCCAGCAGCAGGACAGGTTCGGGCTATAATTCACCCCTCCACTTT. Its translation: CASSRTGSGYNSPLHF.

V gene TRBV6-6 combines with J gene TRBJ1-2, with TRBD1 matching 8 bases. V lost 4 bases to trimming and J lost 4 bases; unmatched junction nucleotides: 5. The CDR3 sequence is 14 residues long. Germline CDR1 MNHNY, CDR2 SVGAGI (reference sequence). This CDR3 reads CASSWGQAIYGYTF. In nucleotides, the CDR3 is TGTGCCAGCAGTTGGGGACAGGCCATCTATGGCTACACCTTC.

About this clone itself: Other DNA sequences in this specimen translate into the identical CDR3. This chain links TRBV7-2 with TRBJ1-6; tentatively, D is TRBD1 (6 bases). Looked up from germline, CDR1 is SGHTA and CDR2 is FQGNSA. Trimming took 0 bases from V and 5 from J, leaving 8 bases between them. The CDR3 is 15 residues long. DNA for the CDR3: TGTGCCAGCAGCTTAGCCACAGGGAATAATTCACCCCTCCACTTT. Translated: CASSLATGNNSPLHF.

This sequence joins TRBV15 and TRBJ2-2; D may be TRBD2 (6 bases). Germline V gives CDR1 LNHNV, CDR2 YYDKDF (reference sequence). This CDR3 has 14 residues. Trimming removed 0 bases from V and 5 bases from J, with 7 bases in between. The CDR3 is CATSRDRGTGELFF. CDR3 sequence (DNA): TGTGCCACCAGCAGAGATCGGGGGACCGGGGAGCTGTTTTTT. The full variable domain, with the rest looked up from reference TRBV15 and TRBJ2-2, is DAMVIQNPRYQVTQFGKPVTLSCSQTLNHNVMYWYQQKSSQAPKLLFHYYDKDFNNEADTPDNFQSRRPNTSFCFLDIRSPGLGDTAMYLCATSRDRGTGELFFGEGSRLTVL.

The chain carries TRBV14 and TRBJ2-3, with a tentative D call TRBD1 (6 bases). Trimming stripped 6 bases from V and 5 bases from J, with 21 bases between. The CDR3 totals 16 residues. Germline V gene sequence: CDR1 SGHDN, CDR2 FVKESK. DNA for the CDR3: TGTGCCAGCAGTCAGAGGCGTGGGGGCCAGGTAGATACGCAGTATTTT. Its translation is CASSQRRGGQVDTQYF.

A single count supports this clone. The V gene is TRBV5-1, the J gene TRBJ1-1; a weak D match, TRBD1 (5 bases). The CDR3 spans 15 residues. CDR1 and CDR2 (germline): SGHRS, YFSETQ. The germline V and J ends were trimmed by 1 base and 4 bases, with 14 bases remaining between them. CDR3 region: CASSLRTSGSTEAFF. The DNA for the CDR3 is TGCGCCAGCAGCTTGCGAACGTCAGGGTCCACTGAAGCTTTCTTT.

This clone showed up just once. CDR3 sequence: CASSLGTGTYEQYF. CDR3 DNA sequence: TGTGCCAGCAGCTTAGGGACAGGCACCTACGAGCAGTACTTC. The chain carries TRBV7-9 and TRBJ2-7; TRBD1 aligns across 7 bases. Looked up from germline, CDR1 is SEHNR and CDR2 is FQNEAQ (reference sequence). Germline trimming cut 1 base from V and 2 bases from J; bases unmatched to any gene: 2. This CDR3 has 14 amino acids.

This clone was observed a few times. The CDR3 reads CAWRRTGFTDTQYF. CDR3 nucleotide sequence: TGTGCCTGGAGGAGAACCGGGTTCACAGATACGCAGTATTTT. This chain joins TRBV30 and TRBJ2-3; D gene uncertain. Trimming removed 3 bases from V and 2 bases from J, with 12 bases in between. The CDR3 sequence is 14 residues long. The germline CDR1 and CDR2 sequences are GTSNPN and SVGIG (reference sequence). Together with reference TRBV30 and TRBJ2-3, the CDR3 gives the full variable domain: SQTIHQWPATLVQPVGSPLSLECTVEGTSNPNLYWYRQAAGRGLQLLFYSVGIGQISSEVPQNLSASRPQDRQFILSSKKLLLSDSGFYLCAWRRTGFTDTQYFGPGTRLTVL.